This TCR beta chain was retrieved from a study of PD-L1 blockade in urothelial cancer. Across the whole study: Males with urothelial cancer arising in the bladder constituted about 90% of the roughly 30 patients. Patients had undergone 0 to 3 prior chemotherapy regimens.

TCRdb's table, derived via immunoSEQ multiplex PCR, lists solely in-frame clones and lacks some. Of roughly 43,000 clones listed, roughly 80% were seen once; the top ten hold about 2.9%. The CDR3 has 14 amino acids. The germline gives CDR1 MNHEY, CDR2 SVGAGI. With 5 bases clipped from V and 3 bases from J, the junction kept 5 bases outside the gene matches. The rearrangement links TRBV6-5 to TRBJ1-2; 8 bases fit TRBD1. The specimen comprised PBMCs, sampled around atezolizumab (anti-PD-L1) treatment. The sequence derives from a man between 65 and 85 years old with urothelial cancer. The CDR3 bases are TGTGCCAGCAGTCCGGACAGGGAGGACTATGGCTACACCTTC. This encodes CASSPDREDYGYTF.